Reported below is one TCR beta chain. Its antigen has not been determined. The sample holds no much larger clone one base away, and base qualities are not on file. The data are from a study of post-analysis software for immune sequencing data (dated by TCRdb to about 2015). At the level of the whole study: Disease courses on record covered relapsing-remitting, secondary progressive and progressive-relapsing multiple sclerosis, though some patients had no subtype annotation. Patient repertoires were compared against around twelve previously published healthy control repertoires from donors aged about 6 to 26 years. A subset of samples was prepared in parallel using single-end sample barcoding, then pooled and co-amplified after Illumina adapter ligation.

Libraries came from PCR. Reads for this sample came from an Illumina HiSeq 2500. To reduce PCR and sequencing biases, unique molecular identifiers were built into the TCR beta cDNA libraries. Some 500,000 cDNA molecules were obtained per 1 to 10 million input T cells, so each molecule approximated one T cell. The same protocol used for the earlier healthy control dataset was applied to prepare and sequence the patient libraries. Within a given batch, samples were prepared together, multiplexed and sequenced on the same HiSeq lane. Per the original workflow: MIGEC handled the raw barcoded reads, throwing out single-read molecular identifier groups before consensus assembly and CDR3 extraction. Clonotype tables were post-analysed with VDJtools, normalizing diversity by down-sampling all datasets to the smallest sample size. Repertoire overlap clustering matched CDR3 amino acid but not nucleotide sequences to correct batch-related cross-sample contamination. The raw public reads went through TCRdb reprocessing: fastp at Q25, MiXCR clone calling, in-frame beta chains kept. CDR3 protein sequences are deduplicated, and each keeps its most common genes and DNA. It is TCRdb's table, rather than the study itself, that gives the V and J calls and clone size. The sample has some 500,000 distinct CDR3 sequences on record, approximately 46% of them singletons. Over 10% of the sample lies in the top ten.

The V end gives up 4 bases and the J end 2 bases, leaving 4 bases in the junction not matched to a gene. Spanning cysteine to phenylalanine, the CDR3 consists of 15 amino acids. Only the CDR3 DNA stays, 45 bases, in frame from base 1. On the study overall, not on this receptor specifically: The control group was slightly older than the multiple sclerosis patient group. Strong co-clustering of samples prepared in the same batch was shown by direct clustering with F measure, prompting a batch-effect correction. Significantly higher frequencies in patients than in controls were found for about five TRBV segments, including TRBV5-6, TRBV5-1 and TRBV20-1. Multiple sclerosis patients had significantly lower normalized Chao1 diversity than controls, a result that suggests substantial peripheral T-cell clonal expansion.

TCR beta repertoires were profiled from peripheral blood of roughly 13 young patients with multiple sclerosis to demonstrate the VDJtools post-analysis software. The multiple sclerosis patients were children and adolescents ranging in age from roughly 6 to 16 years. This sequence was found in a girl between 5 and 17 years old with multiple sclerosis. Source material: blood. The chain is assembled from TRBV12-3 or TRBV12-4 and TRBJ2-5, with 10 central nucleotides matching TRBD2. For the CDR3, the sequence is CASSSSGSGQETQYF. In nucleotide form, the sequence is TGTGCCAGCAGTTCTAGCGGGAGTGGGCAAGAGACCCAGTACTTC.